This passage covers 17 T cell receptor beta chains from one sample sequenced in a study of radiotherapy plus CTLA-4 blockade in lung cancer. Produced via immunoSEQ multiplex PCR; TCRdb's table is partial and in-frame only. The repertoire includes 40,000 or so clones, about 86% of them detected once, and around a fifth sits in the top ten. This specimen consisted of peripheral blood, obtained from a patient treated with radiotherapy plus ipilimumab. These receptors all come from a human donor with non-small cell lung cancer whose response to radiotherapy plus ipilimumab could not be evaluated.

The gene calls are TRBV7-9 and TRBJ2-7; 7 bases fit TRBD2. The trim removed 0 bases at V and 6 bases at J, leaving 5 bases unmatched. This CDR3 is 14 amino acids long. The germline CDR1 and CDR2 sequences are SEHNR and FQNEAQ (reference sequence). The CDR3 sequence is CASSLAGTTLEQYF. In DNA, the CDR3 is TGTGCCAGCAGCTTAGCCGGGACTACCCTCGAGCAGTACTTC. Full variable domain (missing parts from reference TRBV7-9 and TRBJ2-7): DTGVSQNPRHKITKRGQNVTFRCDPISEHNRLYWYRQTLGQGPEFLTYFQNEAQLEKSRLLSDRFSAERPKGSFSTLEIQRTEQGDSAMYLCASSLAGTTLEQYFGPGTRLTVT.

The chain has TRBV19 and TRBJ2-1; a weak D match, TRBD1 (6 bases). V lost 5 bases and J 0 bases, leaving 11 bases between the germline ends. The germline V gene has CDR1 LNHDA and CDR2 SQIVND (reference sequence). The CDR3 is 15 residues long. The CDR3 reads CASSLGQSSYNEQFF. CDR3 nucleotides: TGTGCCAGTAGTCTCGGACAGAGCTCCTACAATGAGCAGTTCTTC.

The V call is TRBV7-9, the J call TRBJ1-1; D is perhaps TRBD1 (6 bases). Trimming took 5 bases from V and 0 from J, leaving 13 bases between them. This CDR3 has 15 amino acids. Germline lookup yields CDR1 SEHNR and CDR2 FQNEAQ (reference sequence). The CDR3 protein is CASSPGAQMNTEAFF. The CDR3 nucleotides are TGTGCCAGCAGCCCAGGGGCCCAGATGAACACTGAAGCTTTCTTT.

This CDR3 is CASSLAGGFYEQYF. The CDR3, as DNA: TGTGCCAGTAGCCTAGCGGGAGGGTTCTACGAGCAGTACTTC. The chain has TRBV19 and TRBJ2-7; TRBD2 matches 12 bases. The V and J ends lost 6 bases and 3 bases, in that order; junction bases with no gene match: 3. This CDR3 is 14 amino acids long. Germline V lookup: CDR1 LNHDA, CDR2 SQIVND (reference sequence).

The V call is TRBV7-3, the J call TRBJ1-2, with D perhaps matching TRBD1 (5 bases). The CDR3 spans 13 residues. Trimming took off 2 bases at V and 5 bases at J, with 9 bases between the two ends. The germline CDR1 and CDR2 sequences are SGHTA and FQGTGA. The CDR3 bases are TGTGCCAGCAGCTTAGCAGGGTCTTATGGCTACACCTTC. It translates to CASSLAGSYGYTF.

The CDR3 bases are TGTGCCAGCAGTTCCACCTACGAGCAGTACTTC. Translating gives CASSSTYEQYF. This rearrangement joins TRBV27 to TRBJ2-7; D uncertain. This CDR3 has 11 residues. The V end was cut by 4 bases, the J end by 2 bases, with 3 bases between. Germline assignment: CDR1 MNHEY and CDR2 SMNVEV (reference sequence).

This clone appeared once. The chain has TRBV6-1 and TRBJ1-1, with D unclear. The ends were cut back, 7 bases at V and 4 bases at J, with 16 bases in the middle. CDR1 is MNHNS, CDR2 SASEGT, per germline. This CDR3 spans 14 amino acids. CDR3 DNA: TGTGCCAGCACCATGGGGAGGGTGAGCACTGAAGCTTTCTTT. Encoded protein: CASTMGRVSTEAFF.

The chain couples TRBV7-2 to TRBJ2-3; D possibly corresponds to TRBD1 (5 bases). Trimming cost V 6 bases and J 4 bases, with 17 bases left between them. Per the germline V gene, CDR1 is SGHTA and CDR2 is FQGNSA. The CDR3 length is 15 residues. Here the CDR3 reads CASSQRSKGADTQYF. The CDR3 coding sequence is TGTGCCAGCAGTCAAAGGTCTAAAGGGGCAGATACGCAGTATTTT. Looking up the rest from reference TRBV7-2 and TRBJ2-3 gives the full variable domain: GAGVSQSPSNKVTEKGKDVELRCDPISGHTALYWYRQSLGQGLEFLIYFQGNSAPDKSGLPSDRFSAERTGGSVSTLTIQRTQQEDSAVYLCASSQRSKGADTQYFGPGTRLTVL.

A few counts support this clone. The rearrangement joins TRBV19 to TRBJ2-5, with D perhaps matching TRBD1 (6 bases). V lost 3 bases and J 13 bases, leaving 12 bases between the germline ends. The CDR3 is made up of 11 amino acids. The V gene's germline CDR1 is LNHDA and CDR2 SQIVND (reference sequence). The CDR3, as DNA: TGTGCCAGTAGTATGGGGACACTTTGGTACTTC. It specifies CASSMGTLWYF.

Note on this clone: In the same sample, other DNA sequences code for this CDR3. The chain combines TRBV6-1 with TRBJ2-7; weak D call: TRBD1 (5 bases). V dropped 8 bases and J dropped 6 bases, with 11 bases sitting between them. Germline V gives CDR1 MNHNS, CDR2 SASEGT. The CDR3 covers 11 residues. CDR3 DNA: TGTGCCAGCGCAGGGCCTTCCGAGCAGTACTTC. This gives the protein CASAGPSEQYF.

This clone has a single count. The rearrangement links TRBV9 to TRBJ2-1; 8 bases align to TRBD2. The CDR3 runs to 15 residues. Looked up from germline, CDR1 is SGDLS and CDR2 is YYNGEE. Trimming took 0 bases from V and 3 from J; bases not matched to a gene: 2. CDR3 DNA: TGTGCCAGCAGCGTAGACGGGACTAGCTACAATGAGCAGTTCTTC. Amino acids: CASSVDGTSYNEQFF.

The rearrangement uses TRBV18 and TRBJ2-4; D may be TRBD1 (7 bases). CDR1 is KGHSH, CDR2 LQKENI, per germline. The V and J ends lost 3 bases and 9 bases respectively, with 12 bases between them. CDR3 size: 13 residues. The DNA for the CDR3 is TGTGCCAGCTCACCCGGCCAGGGGGGCATTCAGTACTTC. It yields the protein CASSPGQGGIQYF.

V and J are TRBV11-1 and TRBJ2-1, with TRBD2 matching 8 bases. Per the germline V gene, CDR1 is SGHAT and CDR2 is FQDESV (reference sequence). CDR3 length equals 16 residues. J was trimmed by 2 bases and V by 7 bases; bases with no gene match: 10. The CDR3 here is CASTDRLASPYNEQFF. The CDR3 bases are TGTGCCAGCACCGATAGACTAGCGAGTCCCTACAATGAGCAGTTCTTC. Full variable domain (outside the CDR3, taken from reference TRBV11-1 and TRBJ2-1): EAEVAQSPRYKITEKSQAVAFWCDPISGHATLYWYRQILGQGPELLVQFQDESVVDDSQLPKDRFSAERLKGVDSTLKIQPAELGDSAMYLCASTDRLASPYNEQFFGPGTRLTVL.

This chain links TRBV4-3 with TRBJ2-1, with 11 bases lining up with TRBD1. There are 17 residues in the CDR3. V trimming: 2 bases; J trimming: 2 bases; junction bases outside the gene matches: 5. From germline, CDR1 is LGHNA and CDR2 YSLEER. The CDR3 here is CASSQWTGGITYNEQFF. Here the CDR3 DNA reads TGCGCCAGCAGCCAATGGACAGGGGGCATCACCTACAATGAGCAGTTCTTC.

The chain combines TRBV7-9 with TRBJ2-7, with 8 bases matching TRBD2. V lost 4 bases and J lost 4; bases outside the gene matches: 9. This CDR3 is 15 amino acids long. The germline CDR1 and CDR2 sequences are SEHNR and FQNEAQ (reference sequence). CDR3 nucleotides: TGTGCCAGCAGCTCAGCAGCGGGAGTTGGATACGAGCAGTACTTC. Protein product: CASSSAAGVGYEQYF.

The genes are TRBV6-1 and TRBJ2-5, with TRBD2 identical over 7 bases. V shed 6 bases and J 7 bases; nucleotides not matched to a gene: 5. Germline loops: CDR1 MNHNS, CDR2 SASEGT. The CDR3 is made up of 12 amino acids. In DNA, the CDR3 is TGTGCCAGCAGGGGCCCGGGAGGGACCCAGTACTTC. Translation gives CASRGPGGTQYF.

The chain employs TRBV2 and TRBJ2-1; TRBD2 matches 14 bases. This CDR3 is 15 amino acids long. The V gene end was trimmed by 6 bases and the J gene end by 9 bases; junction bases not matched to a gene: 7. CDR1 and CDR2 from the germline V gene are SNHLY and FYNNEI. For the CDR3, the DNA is TGTGCCAGCAGCCCGACTAGCGGGAGGGCCGCTGAGCAGTTCTTC. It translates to CASSPTSGRAAEQFF.